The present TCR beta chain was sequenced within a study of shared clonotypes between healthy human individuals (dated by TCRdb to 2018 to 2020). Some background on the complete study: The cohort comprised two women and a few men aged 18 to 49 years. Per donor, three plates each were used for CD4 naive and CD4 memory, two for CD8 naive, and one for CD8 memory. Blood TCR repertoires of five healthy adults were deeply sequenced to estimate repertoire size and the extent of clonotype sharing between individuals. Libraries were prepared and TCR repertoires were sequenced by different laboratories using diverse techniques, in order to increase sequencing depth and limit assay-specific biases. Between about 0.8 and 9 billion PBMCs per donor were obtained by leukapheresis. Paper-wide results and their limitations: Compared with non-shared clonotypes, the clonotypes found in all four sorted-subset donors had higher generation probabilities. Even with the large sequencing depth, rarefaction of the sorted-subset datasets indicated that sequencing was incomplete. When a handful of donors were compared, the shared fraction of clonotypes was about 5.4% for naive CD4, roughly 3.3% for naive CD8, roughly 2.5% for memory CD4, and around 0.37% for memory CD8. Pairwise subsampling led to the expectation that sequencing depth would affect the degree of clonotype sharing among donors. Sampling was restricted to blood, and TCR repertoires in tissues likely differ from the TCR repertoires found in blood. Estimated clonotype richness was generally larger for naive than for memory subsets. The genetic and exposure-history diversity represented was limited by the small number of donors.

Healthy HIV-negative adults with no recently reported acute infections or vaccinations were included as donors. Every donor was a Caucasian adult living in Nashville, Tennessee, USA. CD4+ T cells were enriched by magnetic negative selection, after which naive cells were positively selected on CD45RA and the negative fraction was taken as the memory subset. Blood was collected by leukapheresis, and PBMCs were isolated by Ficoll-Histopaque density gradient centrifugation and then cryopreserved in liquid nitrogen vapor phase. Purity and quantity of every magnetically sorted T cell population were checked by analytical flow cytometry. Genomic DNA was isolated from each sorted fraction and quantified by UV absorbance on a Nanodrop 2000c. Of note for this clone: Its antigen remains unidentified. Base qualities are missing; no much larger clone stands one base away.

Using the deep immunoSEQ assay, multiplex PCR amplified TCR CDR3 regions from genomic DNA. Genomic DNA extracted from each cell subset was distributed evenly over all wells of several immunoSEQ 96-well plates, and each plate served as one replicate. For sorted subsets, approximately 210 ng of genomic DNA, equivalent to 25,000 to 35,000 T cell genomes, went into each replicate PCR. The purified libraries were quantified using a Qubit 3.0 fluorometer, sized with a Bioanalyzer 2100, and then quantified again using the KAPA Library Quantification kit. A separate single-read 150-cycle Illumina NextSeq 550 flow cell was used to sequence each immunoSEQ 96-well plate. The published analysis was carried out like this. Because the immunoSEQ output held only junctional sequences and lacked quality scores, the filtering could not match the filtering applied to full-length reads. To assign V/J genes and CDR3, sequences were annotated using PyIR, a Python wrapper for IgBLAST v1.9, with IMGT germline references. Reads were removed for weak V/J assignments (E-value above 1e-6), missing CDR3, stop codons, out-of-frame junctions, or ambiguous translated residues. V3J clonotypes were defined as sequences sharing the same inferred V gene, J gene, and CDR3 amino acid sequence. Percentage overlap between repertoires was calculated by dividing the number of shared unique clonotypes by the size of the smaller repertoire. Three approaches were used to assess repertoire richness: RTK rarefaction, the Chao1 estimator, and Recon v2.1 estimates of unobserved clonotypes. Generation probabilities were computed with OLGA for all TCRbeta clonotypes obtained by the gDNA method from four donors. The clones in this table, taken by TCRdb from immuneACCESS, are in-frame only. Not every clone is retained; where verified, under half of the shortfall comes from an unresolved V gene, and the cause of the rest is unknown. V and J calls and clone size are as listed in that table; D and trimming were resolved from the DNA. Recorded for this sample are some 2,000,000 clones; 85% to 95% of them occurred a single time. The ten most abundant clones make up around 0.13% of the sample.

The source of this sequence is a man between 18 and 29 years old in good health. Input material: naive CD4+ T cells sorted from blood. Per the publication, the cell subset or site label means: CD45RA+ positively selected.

For the CDR3, the sequence is CSVRSRLAGTYEQYF. The sequenced DNA is TGCAGCGTTAGGAGTCGTCTAGCGGGTACCTACGAGCAGTACTTC. This chain is built from TRBV29-1 and TRBJ2-7; TRBD2 fits 8 bases in the junction. The germline V gene specifies SQVTM as CDR1 and ANQGSEA as CDR2. V has 5 bases trimmed and J has 2 bases trimmed; junction bases matching no gene number 11. Measured from the cysteine to the phenylalanine, the CDR3 is 15 residues long. The sequence is cut down to CDR3 DNA, 45 bases in frame from base 1.